This T cell receptor beta chain came from a study of OX40 agonist ivuxolimab in advanced cancers. Profiling relied on immunoSEQ multiplex PCR, and the TCRdb table lists in-frame clones only, not all of them. The sample contains some 71,000 clones, about 91% of which appear only once. Trimming took off 4 bases at V and 7 bases at J, with 24 bases between the two ends. CDR1 SGDLS and CDR2 YYNGEE come from the germline V gene. CDR3 size: 16 residues. This clonotype originated in an adult with an advanced solid tumor such as melanoma, head and neck, liver or kidney cancer. The rearrangement links TRBV9 to TRBJ2-7, with a tentative D call TRBD1 (5 bases). The specimen comprised CD4+ or CD8+ T cells sorted from blood, sampled in a trial of the OX40 agonist ivuxolimab. CDR3 in amino acids: CASSPQERTPILEQYF. CDR3 bases: TGTGCCAGCAGCCCCCAAGAAAGGACACCAATTTTGGAGCAGTACTTC.